The present entry profiles one TCR beta chain with its context. Donors were healthy HIV-negative adults without recently reported acute infections or vaccinations. This record comes from a study of shared clonotypes between healthy human individuals. Data came from immunoSEQ multiplex PCR; TCRdb stores just in-frame clones and leaves some out. This table has fewer than 1.6 million clones, about 98.5% appearing once. Germline loops: CDR1 SQVTM, CDR2 ANQGSEA. The CDR3 totals 14 residues. Trimming cost V 7 bases and J 4 bases; bases outside gene matches: 4. V and J are TRBV29-1 and TRBJ2-2; 12 bases line up with TRBD1. This TCR was sampled from a man aged 30 to 45 in good health. Sequencing input: naive CD4+ T cells sorted from blood. Regarding subset: CD45RA+ positively selected. The CDR3: CSGGTGGRTGELFF. The CDR3 nucleotides read TGCAGCGGGGGGACAGGGGGCCGCACCGGGGAGCTGTTTTTT.